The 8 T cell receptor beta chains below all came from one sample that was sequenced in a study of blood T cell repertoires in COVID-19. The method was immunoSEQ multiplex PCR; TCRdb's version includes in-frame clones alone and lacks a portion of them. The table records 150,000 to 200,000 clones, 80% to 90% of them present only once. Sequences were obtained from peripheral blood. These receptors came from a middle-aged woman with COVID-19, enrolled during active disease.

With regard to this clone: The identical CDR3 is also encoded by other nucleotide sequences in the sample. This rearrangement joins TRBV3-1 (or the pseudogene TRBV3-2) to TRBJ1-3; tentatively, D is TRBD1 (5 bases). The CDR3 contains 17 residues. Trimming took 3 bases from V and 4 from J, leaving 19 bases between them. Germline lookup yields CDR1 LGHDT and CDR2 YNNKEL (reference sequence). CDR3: CASSQMKRGFLGNTIYF. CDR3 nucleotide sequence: TGTGCCAGCAGCCAGATGAAAAGGGGATTCCTCGGAAACACCATATATTTT.

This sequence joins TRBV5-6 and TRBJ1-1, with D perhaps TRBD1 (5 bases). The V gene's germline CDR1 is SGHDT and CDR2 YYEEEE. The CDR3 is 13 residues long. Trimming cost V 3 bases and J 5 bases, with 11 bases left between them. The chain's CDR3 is CASSSNRKTEAFF. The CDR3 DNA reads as TGTGCCAGCAGCTCGAACAGGAAGACTGAAGCTTTCTTT.

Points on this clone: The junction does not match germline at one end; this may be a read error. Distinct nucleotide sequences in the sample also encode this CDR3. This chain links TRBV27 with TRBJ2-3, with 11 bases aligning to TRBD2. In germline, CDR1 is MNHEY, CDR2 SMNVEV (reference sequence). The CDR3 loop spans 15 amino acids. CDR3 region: CASSGRGASTDTQYF. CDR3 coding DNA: TGCGCCAGTAGCGGGAGGGGAGCTAGCACAGATACGCAGTATTTT.

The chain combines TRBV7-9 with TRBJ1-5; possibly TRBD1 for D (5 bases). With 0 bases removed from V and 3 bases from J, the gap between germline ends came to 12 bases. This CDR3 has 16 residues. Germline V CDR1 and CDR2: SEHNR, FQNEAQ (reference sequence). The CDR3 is CASSLAGRGDNQPQHF. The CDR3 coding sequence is TGTGCCAGCAGCTTAGCTGGGAGGGGTGACAATCAGCCCCAGCATTTT.

As DNA, the CDR3 is TGCGCCAGCAGCCAAGACCGGGGACTAGCGGGATACGAGACCCAGTACTTC. It is translated as CASSQDRGLAGYETQYF. The chain couples TRBV4-1 to TRBJ2-5, with 13 bases identical to TRBD2. Trimming cost V 0 bases and J 5 bases; bases outside gene matches: 6. The germline gives CDR1 MGHRA, CDR2 YSYEKL. The CDR3 spans 17 residues.

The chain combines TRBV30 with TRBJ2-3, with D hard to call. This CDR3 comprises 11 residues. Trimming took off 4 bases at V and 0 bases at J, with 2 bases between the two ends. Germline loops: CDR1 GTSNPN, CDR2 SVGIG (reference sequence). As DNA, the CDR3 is TGTGCCTGGACTAGCACAGATACGCAGTATTTT. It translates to CAWTSTDTQYF.

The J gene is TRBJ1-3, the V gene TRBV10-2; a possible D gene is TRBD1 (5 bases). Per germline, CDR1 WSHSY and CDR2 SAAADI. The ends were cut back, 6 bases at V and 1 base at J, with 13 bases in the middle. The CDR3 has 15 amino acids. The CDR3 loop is CASRDVGGSGNTIYF. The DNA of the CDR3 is TGCGCCAGCAGGGATGTCGGGGGGTCTGGAAACACCATATATTTT.

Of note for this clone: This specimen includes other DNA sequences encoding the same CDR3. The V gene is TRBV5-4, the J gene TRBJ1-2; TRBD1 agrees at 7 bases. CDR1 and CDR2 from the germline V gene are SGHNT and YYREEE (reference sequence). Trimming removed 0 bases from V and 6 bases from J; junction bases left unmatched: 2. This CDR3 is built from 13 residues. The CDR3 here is CASSLGQGDGYTF. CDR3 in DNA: TGTGCCAGCAGCTTGGGACAGGGAGATGGCTACACCTTC.